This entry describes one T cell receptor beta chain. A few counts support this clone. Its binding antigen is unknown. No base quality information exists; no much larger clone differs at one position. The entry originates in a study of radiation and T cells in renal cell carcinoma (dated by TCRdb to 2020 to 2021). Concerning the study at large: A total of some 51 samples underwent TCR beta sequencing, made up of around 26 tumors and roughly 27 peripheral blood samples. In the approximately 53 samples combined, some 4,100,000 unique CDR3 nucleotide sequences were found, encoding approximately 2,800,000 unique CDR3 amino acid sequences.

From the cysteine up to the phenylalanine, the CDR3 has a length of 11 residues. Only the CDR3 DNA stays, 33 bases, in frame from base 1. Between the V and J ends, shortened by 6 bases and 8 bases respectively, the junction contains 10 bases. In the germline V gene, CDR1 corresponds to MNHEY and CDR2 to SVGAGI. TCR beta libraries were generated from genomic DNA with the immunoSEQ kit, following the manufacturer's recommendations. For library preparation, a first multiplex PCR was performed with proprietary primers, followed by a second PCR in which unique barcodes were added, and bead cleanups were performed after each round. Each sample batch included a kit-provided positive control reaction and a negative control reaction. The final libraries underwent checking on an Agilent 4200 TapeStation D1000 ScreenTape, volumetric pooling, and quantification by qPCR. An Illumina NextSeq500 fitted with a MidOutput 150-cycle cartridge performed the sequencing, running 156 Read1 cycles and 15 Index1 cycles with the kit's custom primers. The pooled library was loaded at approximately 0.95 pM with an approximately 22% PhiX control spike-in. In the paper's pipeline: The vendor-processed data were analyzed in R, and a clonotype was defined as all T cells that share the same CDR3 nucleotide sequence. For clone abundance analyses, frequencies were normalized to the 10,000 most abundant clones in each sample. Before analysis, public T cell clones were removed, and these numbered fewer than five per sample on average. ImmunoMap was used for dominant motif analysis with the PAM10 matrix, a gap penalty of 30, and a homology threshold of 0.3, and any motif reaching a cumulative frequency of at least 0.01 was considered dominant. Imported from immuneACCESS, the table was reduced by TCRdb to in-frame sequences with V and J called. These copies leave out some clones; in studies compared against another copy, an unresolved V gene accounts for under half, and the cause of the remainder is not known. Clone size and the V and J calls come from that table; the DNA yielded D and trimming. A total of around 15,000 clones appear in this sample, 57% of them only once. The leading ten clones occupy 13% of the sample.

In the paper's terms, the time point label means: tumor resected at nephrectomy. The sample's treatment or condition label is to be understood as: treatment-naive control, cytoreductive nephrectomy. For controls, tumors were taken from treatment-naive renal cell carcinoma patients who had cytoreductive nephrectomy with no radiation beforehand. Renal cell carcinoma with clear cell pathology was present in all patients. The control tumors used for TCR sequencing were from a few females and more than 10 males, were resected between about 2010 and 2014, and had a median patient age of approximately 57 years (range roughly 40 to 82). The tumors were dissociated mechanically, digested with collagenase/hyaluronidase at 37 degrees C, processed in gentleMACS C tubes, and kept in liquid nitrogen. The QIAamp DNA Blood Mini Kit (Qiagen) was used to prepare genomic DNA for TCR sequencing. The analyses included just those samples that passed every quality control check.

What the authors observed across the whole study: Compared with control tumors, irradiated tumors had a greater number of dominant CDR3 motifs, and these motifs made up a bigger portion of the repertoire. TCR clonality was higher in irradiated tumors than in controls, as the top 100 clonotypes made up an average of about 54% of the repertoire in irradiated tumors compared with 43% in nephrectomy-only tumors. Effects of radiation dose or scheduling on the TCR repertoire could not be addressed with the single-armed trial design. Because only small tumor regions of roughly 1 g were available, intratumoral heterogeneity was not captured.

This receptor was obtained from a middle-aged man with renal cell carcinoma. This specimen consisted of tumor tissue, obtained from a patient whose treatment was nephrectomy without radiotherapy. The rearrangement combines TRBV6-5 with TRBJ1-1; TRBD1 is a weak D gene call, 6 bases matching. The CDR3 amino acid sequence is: CASSFDREAFF. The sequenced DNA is TGTGCCAGCAGCTTCGACAGGGAAGCTTTCTTT.